The 28 T cell receptor beta chains in this list originate from one sample, sequenced in a study of blood T cell repertoires in COVID-19. Assay: immunoSEQ multiplex PCR; the TCRdb copy retains only in-frame clones and omits some. The repertoire has 200,000 to 300,000 clones, roughly 83% of them found once; the top ten carry roughly 9.6%. Source material: peripheral blood. These receptors all come from a woman of 80 years or more with acute or convalescent COVID-19.

V and J are TRBV2 and TRBJ1-6; 10 positions match TRBD1. With V trimmed by 6 bases and J by 9 bases, 5 bases remained unmatched. Germline V lookup: CDR1 SNHLY, CDR2 FYNNEI. The CDR3 totals 14 residues. This chain's CDR3 is CASRATGGSSPLHF. The CDR3 nucleotides are TGTGCCAGCAGGGCGACAGGGGGCAGTTCACCCCTCCACTTT.

This sequence joins TRBV7-2 and TRBJ2-7, with 8 bases lining up with TRBD1. CDR1 is SGHTA and CDR2 is FQGNSA in the germline V gene. The CDR3 contains 14 residues. V was clipped by 3 bases and J by 3 bases; unmatched bases: 4. The CDR3: CASSFRTGHYEQYF. The CDR3, as DNA: TGTGCCAGCAGCTTCCGGACAGGGCACTACGAGCAGTACTTC.

The chain recombines TRBV7-2 with TRBJ2-2; 10 nucleotides align to TRBD1. Germline loops: CDR1 SGHTA, CDR2 FQGNSA. The CDR3 has 18 amino acids. V lost 7 bases to trimming and J lost 5 bases; unmatched junction nucleotides: 16. Here the CDR3 DNA reads TGTGCCAGCACCAAGCGAGGCCCGGGACAGGGGTGGACCGGGGAGCTGTTTTTT. It translates to CASTKRGPGQGWTGELFF.

This chain connects TRBV3-1 (or the pseudogene TRBV3-2) to TRBJ1-2, with TRBD1 identical over 7 bases. Losses at the gene ends were 1 base for V and 6 bases for J; bases not matched to a gene: 5. The CDR3 contains 14 residues. Germline assignment: CDR1 LGHDT and CDR2 YNNKEL (reference sequence). Here the CDR3 reads CASSQGRGGNGYTF. For the CDR3, the DNA is TGTGCCAGCAGCCAAGGACGAGGGGGCAATGGCTACACCTTC.

The chain is built from TRBV9 and TRBJ2-3, with a tentative D call TRBD1 (6 bases). Germline values: CDR1 SGDLS, CDR2 YYNGEE. The CDR3 extends over 16 amino acids. The V and J ends lost 0 bases and 2 bases respectively, with 13 bases between them. CDR3 sequence reads: CASSVAGTLYTDTQYF. DNA for the CDR3: TGTGCCAGCAGCGTAGCTGGGACACTTTACACAGATACGCAGTATTTT.

This clone has only a few counts. V gene TRBV3-1 (or the pseudogene TRBV3-2) combines with J gene TRBJ1-1; the match to TRBD1 covers 7 bases. V lost 3 bases, J lost 3 bases, and 10 bases stayed unmatched. Per the germline V gene, CDR1 is LGHDT and CDR2 is YNNKEL (reference sequence). There are 16 residues in the CDR3. CDR3 nucleotide sequence: TGTGCCAGCAGCCACGCCGCAATGGGACAGTACACTGAAGCTTTCTTT. It translates to CASSHAAMGQYTEAFF.

The DNA for the CDR3 is TGTGCCAGCAGTTACCGGGACAGGGGGCAAGAGCAGTACTTC. This sequence encodes CASSYRDRGQEQYF. The chain employs TRBV6-5 and TRBJ2-7; the match to TRBD1 covers 12 bases. Trimming at V came to 2 bases and at J to 7 bases, leaving 3 bases not matched to a gene. The CDR3 sequence is 14 residues long. Germline CDR1 and CDR2: MNHEY and SVGAGI.

The rearrangement joins TRBV5-4 to TRBJ2-2; 7 bases line up with TRBD2. The CDR3 is 16 amino acids. CDR1 is SGHNT, CDR2 YYREEE, per germline (reference sequence). V gave up 4 bases and J gave up 3 bases; unmatched junction bases: 9. The CDR3 spells CASSPARGEHTGELFF. CDR3 nucleotides: TGTGCCAGCAGCCCCGCCCGGGGGGAACACACCGGGGAGCTGTTTTTT.

The genes are TRBV5-6 and TRBJ2-7; 9 bases are shared with TRBD1. With V trimmed by 0 bases and J by 1 base, 2 bases remained unmatched. There are 15 residues in the CDR3. Germline V lookup: CDR1 SGHDT, CDR2 YYEEEE. Written as DNA, the CDR3 is TGTGCCAGCAGCTTGGTAGGGACAGGGTCCTACGAGCAGTACTTC. This gives the protein CASSLVGTGSYEQYF.

This clone has just a few counts. The chain has TRBV3-1 (or the pseudogene TRBV3-2) and TRBJ2-1, with TRBD2 matching 15 bases. The V and J ends lost 4 bases and 8 bases, in that order; junction bases with no gene match: 6. CDR1 is LGHDT, CDR2 YNNKEL, per germline (reference sequence). The CDR3 is made up of 16 amino acids. The CDR3 bases are TGTGCCAGCAGCCCCTGGACTAGCGGGGGGGGTGATGAGCAGTTCTTC. Residues: CASSPWTSGGGDEQFF.

The genes are TRBV19 and TRBJ1-6, with TRBD1 matching 7 bases. The CDR3 runs 13 residues. Germline CDR1 is LNHDA and CDR2 is SQIVND (reference sequence). Trimming cost V 6 bases and J 7 bases; bases outside gene matches: 3. CDR3 protein: CASRRQGNSPLHF. The CDR3 DNA is TGTGCCAGTAGAAGACAGGGAAATTCACCCCTCCACTTT.

V usage is TRBV12-3 or TRBV12-4 and J usage is TRBJ2-4, with a weak D call TRBD2 (6 bases). The CDR3 is 12 amino acids. The V end lost 6 bases, the J end lost 9 bases, and 12 bases lay between the germline ends. The CDR3 nucleotides read TGTGCCAGCAGCTCTAGCGTGGGCATTCAGTACTTC. Its protein product is CASSSSVGIQYF.

Comments on this clone: One end of the junction does not line up with germline, which may come from a read error. The V gene is TRBV7-7, the J gene TRBJ2-1, with TRBD2 matching 14 bases. CDR3 length equals 15 residues. Looked up from germline, CDR1 is SSHAT and CDR2 is FNYEAQ (reference sequence). The CDR3 sequence: CASSLTSGGAGEQFF. DNA of the CDR3: TGTGCTAGCAGCTTGACTAGCGGGGGGGCCGGTGAGCAGTTCTTC.

This sequence joins TRBV28 and TRBJ1-5; TRBD1 matches 7 bases. V lost 1 base to trimming and J lost 3 bases; unmatched junction nucleotides: 12. Germline CDR1 reads MDHEN; CDR2 reads SYDVKM. This CDR3 has 18 residues. CDR3 sequence reads: CASSLLLGLGTDNQPQHF. CDR3 in DNA: TGTGCCAGCAGTTTATTGCTGGGTTTAGGGACAGACAATCAGCCCCAGCATTTT.

The rearrangement links TRBV12-2 to TRBJ1-2. TRBV12-2 is a recognized pseudogene. The CDR3 totals 15 residues. Here the CDR3 DNA reads TGTGCAAGTCGCTCCGGGGGTAAGTGCGTCTATGGCTACACCTTC. Amino acid sequence: CASRSGGKCVYGYTF.

This clone has only a few counts. The chain employs TRBV27 and TRBJ1-5; 9 positions match TRBD1. The CDR3 sequence is 15 residues long. Germline assignment: CDR1 MNHEY and CDR2 SMNVEV (reference sequence). Germline trimming cut 5 bases from V and 6 bases from J; bases unmatched to any gene: 8. In nucleotides, the CDR3 is TGTGCCAGCAGTCTCGAGACAGGGGGAGGTCAGCCCCAGCATTTT. It translates to CASSLETGGGQPQHF.

J is TRBJ1-3 and V is TRBV25-1; D might be TRBD1 (5 bases). CDR3 size: 16 residues. Germline V lookup: CDR1 MGHDK, CDR2 SYGVNS. V shed 6 bases and J shed 2 bases, with 17 bases lying between them. The DNA for the CDR3 is TGTGCCAGCAGCCCTGACCGGGGGGGGACTGGAAACACCATATATTTT. Its translation: CASSPDRGGTGNTIYF.

The genes are TRBV5-1 and TRBJ1-1; TRBD1 matches 11 bases. Trimming at V came to 3 bases and at J to 0 bases, leaving 7 bases not matched to a gene. CDR3 length: 17 residues. The germline gives CDR1 SGHRS, CDR2 YFSETQ. Here the CDR3 DNA reads TGCGCCAGCAGCTCCAGGACAGGGGGCTCTATGAACACTGAAGCTTTCTTT. Protein: CASSSRTGGSMNTEAFF.

The gene calls are TRBV16 and TRBJ1-2; 7 bases align to TRBD1. This CDR3 is built from 15 residues. Germline CDR1 reads KGHSY; CDR2 reads FQNENV. V was pared by 4 bases and J by 8 bases, with 13 bases of the junction left unmatched. The CDR3 nucleotides are TGTGCCAGCAGCCGCGAAGGACAGGCCCCAGGCGGCTACACCTTC. As protein: CASSREGQAPGGYTF.

The sample holds a few counts of this clone. The chain carries TRBV5-6 and TRBJ2-1; TRBD2 agrees at 16 bases. J was trimmed by 7 bases and V by 5 bases; bases with no gene match: 0. From germline, CDR1 is SGHDT and CDR2 YYEEEE. This CDR3 is 14 amino acids long. The CDR3 DNA sequence: TGTGCCAGCAGGGGACTAGCGGGGGGGAATGAGCAGTTCTTC. Its translation is CASRGLAGGNEQFF.

This rearrangement joins TRBV5-1 to TRBJ2-2; TRBD2 agrees at 7 bases. The CDR3 totals 15 residues. With V trimmed by 3 bases and J by 2 bases, 4 bases remained unmatched. Germline V gene data show CDR1 as SGHRS and CDR2 as YFSETQ. CDR3 sequence: CASSWGGVNTGELFF. CDR3 nucleotide sequence: TGCGCCAGCAGCTGGGGAGGGGTCAACACCGGGGAGCTGTTTTTT.

Concerning this clone itself: This specimen includes other DNA sequences encoding the same CDR3. The CDR3 loop reads CASSEDRGDYGYTF. Here the CDR3 DNA reads TGTGCCAGCAGTGAGGACAGGGGAGACTATGGCTACACCTTC. This rearrangement joins TRBV2 to TRBJ1-2; 9 positions match TRBD1. Trimming cost V 3 bases and J 3 bases; bases outside gene matches: 2. The germline gives CDR1 SNHLY, CDR2 FYNNEI. The CDR3 loop spans 14 amino acids.

The chain recombines TRBV2 with TRBJ2-3; TRBD1 agrees at 7 bases. The CDR3 length is 15 residues. Trimming cost V 6 bases and J 0 bases; bases outside gene matches: 6. Germline V CDR1 and CDR2: SNHLY, FYNNEI. The CDR3 loop reads CASSGGTASTDTQYF. The CDR3 nucleotides are TGTGCCAGCAGCGGTGGGACAGCTAGCACAGATACGCAGTATTTT.

The chain uses TRBV5-5 and TRBJ1-5, with 11 nucleotides matching TRBD1. V trimming: 1 base; J trimming: 9 bases; junction bases outside the gene matches: 9. The CDR3 runs to 16 residues. CDR1 and CDR2 from the germline V gene are SGHKS and YYEKEE (reference sequence). CDR3 protein: CASSLTGTGGKGPQHF. The CDR3 DNA follows: TGTGCCAGCAGCTTGACCGGGACAGGGGGTAAAGGGCCCCAGCATTTT.

The chain couples TRBV30 to TRBJ1-1, with 9 bases identical to TRBD1. J gave up 5 bases and V 4 bases, and 5 bases lay outside the gene matches. CDR1 is GTSNPN and CDR2 is SVGIG in the germline V gene (reference sequence). The CDR3 loop spans 13 amino acids. CDR3 DNA: TGTGCCTGGATACAGGGGGCGAAGACTGAAGCTTTCTTT. This translates into CAWIQGAKTEAFF.

This CDR3 is CASSLDGGSYGYTF. The DNA for the CDR3 is TGTGCCAGCAGCTTGGATGGAGGGAGCTATGGCTACACCTTC. The chain carries TRBV5-6 and TRBJ1-2; unclear D gene. V was shortened by 0 bases and J by 4 bases, with 10 bases between the two germline ends. The CDR3 covers 14 residues. Germline V gene sequence: CDR1 SGHDT, CDR2 YYEEEE.

This clone was observed a few times. The chain is built from TRBV15 and TRBJ1-3; possibly TRBD1 for D (6 bases). The CDR3 extends over 14 amino acids. CDR1 and CDR2 from the germline V gene are LNHNV and YYDKDF (reference sequence). Trimming stripped 4 bases from V and 6 bases from J, with 13 bases between. CDR3 sequence: CATSKTGIVNTIYF. In DNA, the CDR3 is TGTGCCACCAGCAAGACAGGAATTGTAAACACCATATATTTT. Supplemented by reference TRBV15 and TRBJ1-3, the full variable domain reads DAMVIQNPRYQVTQFGKPVTLSCSQTLNHNVMYWYQQKSSQAPKLLFHYYDKDFNNEADTPDNFQSRRPNTSFCFLDIRSPGLGDTAMYLCATSKTGIVNTIYFGEGSWLTVV.

In its sample, this clone was seen once. The rearrangement joins TRBV27 to TRBJ1-6, with 7 bases fitting TRBD1. The germline CDR1 and CDR2 sequences are MNHEY and SMNVEV (reference sequence). The CDR3 extends over 15 amino acids. The V gene end was trimmed by 4 bases and the J gene end by 5 bases; junction bases not matched to a gene: 5. In DNA, the CDR3 is TGTGCCAGCAGTTCTGCCGGGACAGATAATTCACCCCTCCACTTT. This codes for CASSSAGTDNSPLHF.